Listed below are T cell receptor beta chains from one sample, sequenced in a study of cytomegalovirus exposure and HLA in healthy donors. TCRdb's copy holds only in-frame clones and misses some; the assay was immunoSEQ multiplex PCR. The table has roughly 160,000 clones, 71% seen once. The sequenced sample was PBMCs. These receptors were obtained from a woman in her thirties in good health and CMV-seronegative. The CDR3 runs from the conserved cysteine through the conserved F or W. The D gene is left open where the match is weak. A row's size may be missing; if present it is once, few, many or a size class.

>TRBJ1-1|once|TRBV14|TRBD1
CASSLYRGAYTEAFF
TGTGCCAGCAGCCTCTACAGGGGAGCCTACACTGAAGCTTTCTTT
>TRBJ2-2|.|TRBV7-2|TRBD2
CASSPGLATGELFF
TGTGCCAGCAGCCCGGGACTAGCGACCGGGGAGCTGTTTTTT
>TRBJ1-2|.|TRBV9|.
CASSGHRVGDYGYTF
TGTGCCAGCAGCGGACACAGGGTTGGTGACTATGGCTACACCTTC
>TRBJ2-3|.|TRBV4-1|.
CASSQTGQSTDTQYF
TGCGCCAGCAGCCAAACAGGACAGAGCACAGATACGCAGTATTTT
>TRBJ2-7|few|TRBV6-5|TRBD2
CASSLVLAGVYEQYF
TGTGCCAGCAGCCTTGTTCTAGCGGGAGTCTACGAGCAGTACTTC
>TRBJ1-4|.|TRBV18|TRBD1
CASSPRRTGTNEKLFF
TGTGCCAGCTCACCACGGAGGACAGGGACTAATGAAAAACTGTTTTTT
>TRBJ1-5|.|TRBV4-2|.
CASSWALNQPQHF
TGTGCCAGCAGCTGGGCCCTTAATCAGCCCCAGCATTTT
>TRBJ2-3|once|TRBV2|.
CASRGREDTQYF
TGTGCCAGCAGGGGGCGCGAAGATACGCAGTATTTT
>TRBJ2-7|.|TRBV10-3|.
CAISGLGDTYEQYF
TGTGCCATCAGTGGTCTCGGGGATACCTACGAGCAGTACTTC
>TRBJ1-5|.|TRBV2|.
CASSQFSVIRGQPQHF
TGTGCCAGCAGTCAATTCTCGGTGATAAGGGGTCAGCCCCAGCATTTT
>TRBJ2-5|few|TRBV5-6|TRBD2
CASSLSRWTSVQETQYF
TGTGCCAGCAGCTTGTCTCGTTGGACTAGCGTACAAGAGACCCAGTACTTC
>TRBJ1-4|.|TRBV5-1|.
CASSFGGGNEKLFF
TGCGCCAGCAGCTTTGGCGGGGGGAATGAAAAACTGTTTTTT
>TRBJ2-1|.|TRBV19|TRBD1
CASSSRDSARYEQFF
TGTGCCAGTAGTTCCCGGGACAGCGCTAGATATGAGCAGTTCTTC
>TRBJ2-5|once|TRBV6-5|.
CASSYSGSLRETQYF
TGTGCCAGCAGTTACTCGGGGAGTCTACGGGAGACCCAGTACTTC
>TRBJ2-7|.|TRBV7-7|TRBD1
CASSREGQGSYEQYF
TGTGCTAGCAGCCGCGAGGGACAGGGATCTTACGAGCAGTACTTC
>TRBJ2-1|few|TRBV5-1|TRBD2
CASSPGLAGGIDQFF
TGCGCCAGCAGCCCGGGACTAGCGGGGGGGATAGACCAGTTCTTC